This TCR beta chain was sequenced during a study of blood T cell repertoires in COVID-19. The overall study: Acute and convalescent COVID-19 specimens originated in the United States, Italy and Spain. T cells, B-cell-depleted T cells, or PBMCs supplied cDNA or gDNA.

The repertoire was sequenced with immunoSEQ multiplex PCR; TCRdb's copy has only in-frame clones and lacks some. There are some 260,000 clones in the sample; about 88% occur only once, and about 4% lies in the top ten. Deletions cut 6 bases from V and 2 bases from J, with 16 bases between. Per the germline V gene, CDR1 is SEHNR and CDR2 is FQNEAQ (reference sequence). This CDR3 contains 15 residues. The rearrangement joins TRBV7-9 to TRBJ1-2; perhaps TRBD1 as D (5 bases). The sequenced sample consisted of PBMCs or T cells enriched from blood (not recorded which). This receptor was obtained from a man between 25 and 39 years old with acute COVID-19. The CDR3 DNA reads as TGTGCCAGCAGTCCTGTGTGGGGGGGAAACTATGGCTACACCTTC. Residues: CASSPVWGGNYGYTF.